The subject of this entry is one TCR beta chain. Its antigen is currently unknown. PCR was performed using 60 Vbeta and 13 Jbeta primers. Assay used: immunoSEQ multiplex PCR; TCRdb lists only in-frame clones, some missing. The sample records over 130,000 clones, 80% being singletons. This entry is derived from a study of cytomegalovirus exposure and HLA in healthy donors. Study observations and caveats: Later analysis demonstrated an association between a missense DCLRE1C variant and TCR beta V- and J-gene trimming. Productive status was seen about 87% or about 30% of the time for most TCR beta V segments in an earlier analysis. Later on, an analysis showed TCR association rates differing by HLA locus, with DRB1 the most and HLA-C the fewest. Later on, an analysis found that several of the most significant clusters appeared to be linked to common viral pathogens, which included parvovirus B19.

Germline CDR1 is LGHNT and CDR2 is FRNRAP. The CDR3 is 16 residues long. Trimming removed 0 bases from V and 1 base from J, with 13 bases in between. The chain is built from TRBV12-5 and TRBJ2-7; D might be TRBD2 (5 bases). Sequenced sample: PBMCs. The sequence came from a man aged 50-60 years in good health and CMV-seronegative. CDR3 DNA: TGTGCTAGTGGTTTGGTAGGAAGCGGAGATTCCTACGAGCAGTACTTC. This encodes CASGLVGSGDSYEQYF.